One sample yielded the 26 T cell receptor beta chains listed below, sequenced in a study of neoadjuvant nivolumab and ipilimumab in lung cancer. Data came from immunoSEQ multiplex PCR; TCRdb stores just in-frame clones and leaves some out. In the table there are 8,500 to 10,000 clones, roughly 80% of which are singletons. The source material was tumor tissue, sampled after neoadjuvant nivolumab, alone or with ipilimumab, at or shortly before surgery. These receptor sequences come from an adult with non-small cell lung cancer. Some clones in this sample may be carry-over from other donors' samples.

This clone was found a few times. The CDR3 spells CASSLRGGTYNEQFF. CDR3 DNA: TGTGCCAGCTCATTACGGGGGGGGACCTACAATGAGCAGTTCTTC. The chain couples TRBV18 to TRBJ2-1; 8 nucleotides agree with TRBD2. The germline CDR1 and CDR2 sequences are KGHSH and LQKENI. The CDR3 sequence is 15 residues long. The V gene end was trimmed by 5 bases and the J gene end by 2 bases; junction bases not matched to a gene: 5.

The chain links TRBV6-1 to TRBJ1-1, with a weak D call TRBD1 (6 bases). The CDR3 runs to 14 residues. CDR1 and CDR2 from the germline V gene are MNHNS and SASEGT. V lost 6 bases to trimming and J lost 4 bases, with 15 bases between them. The CDR3 nucleotides are TGTGCCAGCAGGCCGGACAGAATCTCCACTGAAGCTTTCTTT. Its protein is CASRPDRISTEAFF.

The sample holds a few counts of this clone. This chain links TRBV18 with TRBJ2-7; the match to TRBD1 covers 10 bases. The CDR3 length is 15 residues. The ends lost 3 bases at V and 5 bases at J; junction bases unmatched: 7. Germline V gives CDR1 KGHSH, CDR2 LQKENI. CDR3 nucleotide sequence: TGTGCCAGCTCACCCTGGGGACAGGGGTCTGACGAGCAGTACTTC. The encoded protein is CASSPWGQGSDEQYF.

The chain carries TRBV6-1 and TRBJ2-3; D is unclear. CDR1 and CDR2 (germline): MNHNS, SASEGT. The CDR3 loop spans 15 amino acids. The V end was cut by 6 bases, the J end by 6 bases, with 19 bases between. CDR3 in DNA: TGTGCCAGCAGGGGGTTGGGCAGGTGGTCGGATACGCAGTATTTT. It encodes CASRGLGRWSDTQYF.

This clone was observed a few times. The V and J genes are TRBV6-5 and TRBJ2-5; the D is unclear. The V gene lost 2 bases and the J gene lost 3 bases, with 7 bases spanning the gap. The germline V gene encodes CDR1 MNHEY and CDR2 SVGAGI. The CDR3 totals 13 residues. The CDR3 DNA is TGTGCCAGCAGTTACAGGGCGGAAGAGACCCAGTACTTC. This sequence encodes CASSYRAEETQYF.

V usage is TRBV18 and J usage is TRBJ2-7, with no clear D. The V gene lost 2 bases and the J gene lost 3 bases, with 8 bases spanning the gap. CDR3 length: 13 residues. Germline CDR1 reads KGHSH; CDR2 reads LQKENI. This CDR3 is CASSPSTHYEQYF. In DNA, the CDR3 is TGTGCCAGCTCACCATCCACTCACTACGAGCAGTACTTC.

This chain joins TRBV10-3 and TRBJ2-3, with D tentatively TRBD2 (5 bases). The length of the CDR3 is 14 residues. Germline loops: CDR1 ENHRY, CDR2 SYGVKD. V shed 0 bases and J shed 4 bases, with 8 bases lying between them. This CDR3 reads CAISESGGADTQYF. CDR3 in DNA: TGTGCCATCAGTGAGTCAGGAGGTGCAGATACGCAGTATTTT.

The V and J genes are TRBV30 and TRBJ1-5; D uncertain. Trimming shortened V by 0 bases and J by 4 bases, and 10 bases separated the two germline ends. CDR1 and CDR2 (germline): GTSNPN, SVGIG (reference sequence). The CDR3 extends over 14 amino acids. The CDR3 coding sequence is TGTGCCTGGAGTGTAGACGACGGTAATCAGCCCCAGCATTTT. This codes for CAWSVDDGNQPQHF.

V usage is TRBV18 and J usage is TRBJ1-1; D unresolved. Germline lookup yields CDR1 KGHSH and CDR2 LQKENI. The V end was cut by 10 bases, the J end by 7 bases, with 7 bases between. The CDR3 totals 9 residues. CDR3 region: CANPLEAFF. The CDR3, as DNA: TGTGCCAACCCACTTGAAGCTTTCTTT.

This sequence joins TRBV5-1 and TRBJ2-7, with TRBD2 as a possible D gene (7 bases). Deletions cut 4 bases from V and 3 bases from J, with 17 bases between. The CDR3 length is 15 residues. Germline V gene sequence: CDR1 SGHRS, CDR2 YFSETQ. CDR3 in amino acids: CASSGGRDYIYEQYF. CDR3 sequence (DNA): TGCGCCAGCAGCGGGGGCCGGGACTATATCTACGAGCAGTACTTC.

This clone occurred a few times. The chain recombines TRBV7-2 with TRBJ1-1, with 9 bases fitting TRBD1. The germline V gene encodes CDR1 SGHTA and CDR2 FQGNSA. Germline trimming cut 4 bases from V and 10 bases from J; bases unmatched to any gene: 10. This CDR3 region has 14 residues. The CDR3 nucleotides are TGTGCCAGCAGCTCGGGACAGGGTGTTGATGGAGCTTTCTTT. Translating gives CASSSGQGVDGAFF.

This clone was seen just once. The rearrangement joins TRBV5-6 to TRBJ2-1, with D possibly TRBD2 on 5 matching bases. Germline V gives CDR1 SGHDT, CDR2 YYEEEE. Trimming stripped 0 bases from V and 1 base from J, with 11 bases between. The CDR3 contains 16 residues. The CDR3 loop is CASSLVGKGSYNEQFF. As DNA, the CDR3 is TGTGCCAGCAGCTTGGTCGGGAAAGGGTCCTACAATGAGCAGTTCTTC.

The chain recombines TRBV29-1 with TRBJ2-7; D perhaps matches TRBD1 (6 bases). Germline V gene data show CDR1 as SQVTM and CDR2 as ANQGSEA. The CDR3 length is 17 residues. V lost 2 bases to trimming and J lost 0 bases, with 20 bases between them. The DNA of the CDR3 is TGCAGCGTTGAACAGCTGCGGACAGATTTAAGCTCCTACGAGCAGTACTTC. Translated: CSVEQLRTDLSSYEQYF.

The genes are TRBV11-3 and TRBJ2-2; TRBD1 is a possible D gene (6 bases). Germline lookup yields CDR1 SGHNT and CDR2 YENEEA. The CDR3 spans 17 residues. V was clipped by 0 bases and J by 3 bases, with 14 bases between them. The CDR3 loop reads CASSLDITGYHTGELFF. DNA for the CDR3: TGTGCCAGCAGCTTAGATATTACAGGGTATCACACCGGGGAGCTGTTTTTT.

This rearrangement joins TRBV4-2 to TRBJ2-1; D gene uncertain. The V and J ends lost 0 bases and 3 bases respectively, with 15 bases between them. CDR1 and CDR2 (germline): LGHNA, YNFKEQ. The CDR3 runs 17 residues. The CDR3 sequence is CASSQDSVDYIYNEQFF. Here the CDR3 DNA reads TGTGCCAGCAGCCAAGATTCTGTGGATTACATCTACAATGAGCAGTTCTTC.

The chain is built from TRBV7-2 and TRBJ2-7; D remains unclear. Trimming removed 5 bases from V and 3 bases from J, with 14 bases in between. Germline V lookup: CDR1 SGHTA, CDR2 FQGNSA. CDR3 length: 14 residues. As DNA, the CDR3 is TGTGCCAGCAGCCCGCCTGTGGCCAACTACGAGCAGTACTTC. Protein: CASSPPVANYEQYF.

This sequence joins TRBV7-8 and TRBJ1-6, with D unclear. CDR1 and CDR2 (germline): SGHVS, FQNEAQ. The CDR3 loop spans 18 amino acids. V was cut by 1 base and J by 0 bases, with 13 bases left in between. CDR3 region: CASSLEGVYSSYNSPLHF. The CDR3 DNA follows: TGTGCCAGCAGCTTAGAGGGTGTTTATAGCTCCTATAATTCACCCCTCCACTTT.

The CDR3 is CASSIGGGRDYGYTF. Written as DNA, the CDR3 is TGTGCCAGTAGTATTGGAGGGGGAAGGGACTATGGCTACACCTTC. The V and J genes are TRBV19 and TRBJ1-2, with D perhaps TRBD1 (6 bases). The germline CDR1 and CDR2 sequences are LNHDA and SQIVND (reference sequence). The CDR3 consists of 15 residues. V was cut by 3 bases and J by 3 bases, with 14 bases left in between.

The rearrangement uses TRBV25-1 and TRBJ1-1; D may be TRBD1 (6 bases). The CDR3 has 13 residues. Between the trimmed V and J ends, which lost 4 bases and 6 bases, there was a span of 12 bases. Germline V lookup: CDR1 MGHDK, CDR2 SYGVNS. The CDR3 DNA follows: TGTGCCAGCAGTGGACAGGCGGGCGCTGAAGCTTTCTTT. Its translation is CASSGQAGAEAFF. The complete variable domain, with remaining parts taken from reference TRBV25-1 and TRBJ1-1, reads EADIYQTPRYLVIGTGKKITLECSQTMGHDKMYWYQQDPGMELHLIHYSYGVNSTEKGDLSSESTVSRIRTEHFPLTLESARPSHTSQYLCASSGQAGAEAFFGQGTRLTVV.

The CDR3 nucleotides read TGTGCCACCAGCAGAGATAACCGGGAGGGGAATCAGCCCCAGCATTTT. This sequence encodes CATSRDNREGNQPQHF. V is TRBV15 and J is TRBJ1-5; weak D call: TRBD1 (5 bases). This CDR3 spans 16 amino acids. Between the trimmed V and J ends, which lost 0 bases and 4 bases, there was a span of 13 bases. Germline V gene data show CDR1 as LNHNV and CDR2 as YYDKDF (reference sequence).

The chain is built from TRBV5-1 and TRBJ2-3, with 8 bases identical to TRBD2. The V and J ends lost 1 base and 0 bases, in that order; junction bases with no gene match: 4. The germline V gene encodes CDR1 SGHRS and CDR2 YFSETQ. The CDR3 is made up of 16 amino acids. CDR3 sequence (DNA): TGCGCCAGCAGCTTGAGCGGGAGCGCTAGCACAGATACGCAGTATTTT. Its protein is CASSLSGSASTDTQYF.

The chain has TRBV6-5 and TRBJ2-7, with 9 bases identical to TRBD1. V gave up 2 bases and J gave up 2 bases; unmatched junction bases: 7. The CDR3 runs to 16 residues. CDR1 is MNHEY and CDR2 is SVGAGI in the germline V gene. CDR3: CASSYDQTGGTYEQYF. CDR3 bases: TGTGCCAGCAGTTACGATCAGACAGGGGGTACCTACGAGCAGTACTTC.

This clone was seen only a few times. This chain uses TRBV6-5 with TRBJ2-1, with D possibly TRBD1 on 6 matching bases. With 8 bases removed from V and 9 bases from J, the gap between germline ends came to 17 bases. The germline V gene encodes CDR1 MNHEY and CDR2 SVGAGI. This CDR3 contains 13 residues. The CDR3 coding sequence is TGTGCCAGCTTGGGACACCCGCTGGGTGAGCAGTTCTTC. It yields the protein CASLGHPLGEQFF.

The chain combines TRBV29-1 with TRBJ1-1, with TRBD1 identical over 10 bases. J was trimmed by 6 bases and V by 3 bases; bases with no gene match: 22. The CDR3 has 19 residues. The V gene's germline CDR1 is SQVTM and CDR2 ANQGSEA. The CDR3 region is CSVDHVPGGRDRGWPEAFF. CDR3 sequence (DNA): TGCAGCGTTGATCACGTACCCGGGGGCAGGGACAGGGGATGGCCTGAAGCTTTCTTT.

This chain joins TRBV7-8 and TRBJ1-4; tentatively, D is TRBD1 (6 bases). CDR1 is SGHVS and CDR2 is FQNEAQ in the germline V gene. This CDR3 is 15 amino acids long. The V gene lost 1 base and the J gene lost 5 bases, with 11 bases spanning the gap. The CDR3 nucleotides read TGTGCCAGCAGCTTAGACAGGGCCCAAAATGAAAAACTGTTTTTT. Protein product: CASSLDRAQNEKLFF.

This clone was detected once. The chain uses TRBV10-1 and TRBJ2-7, with D uncertain. From germline, CDR1 is WNHNN and CDR2 SYGVQD (reference sequence). This CDR3 is built from 15 residues. The V gene lost 8 bases and the J gene lost 4 bases, with 21 bases spanning the gap. In DNA, the CDR3 is TGCGCCAGCTTTGGGCTAAGGTCATCCGGGTACGAGCAGTACTTC. This codes for CASFGLRSSGYEQYF.